This is a list of T cell receptor beta chains from one sample in a study of blood T cell repertoires in COVID-19. Some clones are missing from TCRdb's copy, which holds only in-frame ones; the method was immunoSEQ multiplex PCR. Of roughly 80,000 clones listed, more than 75% are singletons. The sample taken for sequencing was peripheral blood. These receptors were taken from a human donor in a cohort sampled during active COVID-19. CDR3s include the opening cysteine and the closing phenylalanine or tryptophan. D genes are given only for firm matches. The size entry is marked missing in some rows and otherwise reads once, few, many or a size class.

V	J	size	D	DNA	CDR3
TRBV12-3/TRBV12-4	TRBJ1-1	-	-	TGTGCCAGCAGGAGAGGGCGTACTGAAGCTTTCTTT	CASRRGRTEAFF
TRBV19	TRBJ1-5	-	-	TGTGCCAGTAGTCCTTCGTCCTCTAGCAATCAGCCCCAGCATTTT	CASSPSSSSNQPQHF
TRBV6-1	TRBJ2-3	-	TRBD1	TGTGCCAGCAGTGATCCCGGGACAGGCACAGATACGCAGTATTTT	CASSDPGTGTDTQYF
TRBV5-1	TRBJ1-2	once	TRBD1	TGCGCCAGCAAGGAGGACAGGGATTATGGCTACACCTTC	CASKEDRDYGYTF
TRBV6-4	TRBJ2-3	few	TRBD2	TGTGCCAGCAGTCCGACTAGCGGGGGGCTCTCGCTCACAGATACGCAGTATTTT	CASSPTSGGLSLTDTQYF
TRBV23-1	TRBJ1-5	-	-	TGCGCCAGTACCAAAAGGGATTCGCGGGATCAGCCCCAGCATTTT	CASTKRDSRDQPQHF
TRBV7-6	TRBJ2-7	-	TRBD2	TGTGCCAGCAGCCGCTCCCATGGACTAGCGGGGAGTTCCTACGAGCAGTACTTC	CASSRSHGLAGSSYEQYF
TRBV4-1	TRBJ2-7	-	-	TGCGCCAGCAGCCAAGACTTGGCAGGGGGGAGGTACGAGCAGTACTTC	CASSQDLAGGRYEQYF
TRBV19	TRBJ2-1	-	-	TGTGCCAGTAGTATATCCCGAAGGGGCAATGAGCAGTTCTTC	CASSISRRGNEQFF
TRBV2	TRBJ1-5	-	-	TGTGCCAGCAGCCAGGGTTATCAGCCCCAGCATTTT	CASSQGYQPQHF